Listed below are T cell receptor beta chains from one sample, sequenced in a study of blood T cell repertoires in COVID-19. Sequencing was performed with immunoSEQ multiplex PCR; in TCRdb, only in-frame clones are kept and a portion is missing. The table includes around 53,000 clones, about 75% detected once. The source material was peripheral blood. The source is a man between 45 and 60 years old with active or convalescent COVID-19. Each CDR3 is given with its conserved first and last residue. Fields, in order: D gene, clone size, J gene, V gene, CDR3 DNA, CDR3 protein. A D gene is named only where the DNA matches it firmly. Part of the rows lack a size; the others show once, few, many or a class for expanded clones.

d_gene: NA
abundance: NA
j_gene: TRBJ2-1
v_gene: TRBV5-1
CDR3nt: TGCGCCAGCAGCTCTATTGTAGCAGATGAGCAGTTCTTC
CDR3aa: CASSSIVADEQFF

d_gene: NA
abundance: NA
j_gene: TRBJ1-5
v_gene: TRBV6-5
CDR3nt: TGTGCCAGCACCTGGCCCGGAGGCAGCAATCAGCCCCAGCATTTT
CDR3aa: CASTWPGGSNQPQHF

d_gene: NA
abundance: NA
j_gene: TRBJ1-1
v_gene: TRBV12-3/TRBV12-4
CDR3nt: TGTGCCAGCAGTTTAGCAGGGGGCACTGAAGCTTTCTTT
CDR3aa: CASSLAGGTEAFF

d_gene: NA
abundance: once
j_gene: TRBJ1-1
v_gene: TRBV25-1
CDR3nt: TGTGCCAGCCGGCGACAGAACACTGAAGCTTTCTTT
CDR3aa: CASRRQNTEAFF

d_gene: TRBD2
abundance: few
j_gene: TRBJ2-1
v_gene: TRBV19
CDR3nt: TGTGCCAGTAGTATAGATCTTCGAAGCGGGAGGGTCCATGAGCAGTTCTTC
CDR3aa: CASSIDLRSGRVHEQFF

d_gene: TRBD1
abundance: few
j_gene: TRBJ1-4
v_gene: TRBV7-2
CDR3nt: TGTGCCAGCAGCTTAGTTGGGACAGGGGTTAATGAAAAACTGTTTTTT
CDR3aa: CASSLVGTGVNEKLFF

d_gene: NA
abundance: once
j_gene: TRBJ2-1
v_gene: TRBV7-7
CDR3nt: TGTGCCAGCAGCCCCTGGGGAGGTCAGAGTGGGGCCAATGAGCAGTTCTTC
CDR3aa: CASSPWGGQSGANEQFF

d_gene: NA
abundance: NA
j_gene: TRBJ1-5
v_gene: TRBV6-1
CDR3nt: TGTGCCAGCAGTGAAGTAGGAGGCAATCAGCCCCAGCATTTT
CDR3aa: CASSEVGGNQPQHF

d_gene: NA
abundance: NA
j_gene: TRBJ1-6
v_gene: TRBV27
CDR3nt: TGTGCCAGCAGTTTCAGGGGCTCTAATTCACCCCTCCACTTT
CDR3aa: CASSFRGSNSPLHF

d_gene: NA
abundance: NA
j_gene: TRBJ1-1
v_gene: TRBV5-1
CDR3nt: TGCGCCAGCAGCATACAGGGAGTGAGCACTGAAGCTTTCTTT
CDR3aa: CASSIQGVSTEAFF

d_gene: TRBD2
abundance: NA
j_gene: TRBJ2-1
v_gene: TRBV5-1
CDR3nt: TGCGCCAGCAGCTGGACTAGCGGGGCTTCCAATGAGCAGTTCTTC
CDR3aa: CASSWTSGASNEQFF

d_gene: TRBD1
abundance: NA
j_gene: TRBJ2-7
v_gene: TRBV5-6
CDR3nt: TGTGCCAGCAGCTCCGGGACAGGGGTCTCCTACGAGCAGTACTTC
CDR3aa: CASSSGTGVSYEQYF

d_gene: TRBD1
abundance: NA
j_gene: TRBJ2-1
v_gene: TRBV2
CDR3nt: TGTGCCAGCAGTGAGGGGGACAGGGTCAACAATGAGCAGTTCTTC
CDR3aa: CASSEGDRVNNEQFF

d_gene: TRBD2
abundance: NA
j_gene: TRBJ2-2
v_gene: TRBV6-1
CDR3nt: TGTGCCAGCAGTGAAATCCTAGCGGGCTACACCGGGGAGCTGTTTTTT
CDR3aa: CASSEILAGYTGELFF

d_gene: TRBD1
abundance: NA
j_gene: TRBJ2-3
v_gene: TRBV13
CDR3nt: TGTGCCAGCAGCGGACAGGGGCGAGATACGCAGTATTTT
CDR3aa: CASSGQGRDTQYF

d_gene: TRBD1
abundance: NA
j_gene: TRBJ1-2
v_gene: TRBV12-5
CDR3nt: TGTGCTAGTGGTTTGGAACCGGGACAGGGGCGCAATTATGGCTACACCTTC
CDR3aa: CASGLEPGQGRNYGYTF

d_gene: NA
abundance: NA
j_gene: TRBJ1-5
v_gene: TRBV27
CDR3nt: TGTGCCAGCAGTTTATGGGGGGAGGGTCAGCCCCAGCATTTT
CDR3aa: CASSLWGEGQPQHF

d_gene: NA
abundance: NA
j_gene: TRBJ1-2
v_gene: TRBV6-5
CDR3nt: TGTGCCAGCAGTTACCCCCAGGATACTAACTATGGCTACACCTTC
CDR3aa: CASSYPQDTNYGYTF

d_gene: TRBD1
abundance: NA
j_gene: TRBJ2-1
v_gene: TRBV5-1
CDR3nt: TGCGCCAGCAGCTTTGGACAGGGTCCCTACAATGAGCAGTTCTTC
CDR3aa: CASSFGQGPYNEQFF

d_gene: NA
abundance: few
j_gene: TRBJ2-3
v_gene: TRBV2
CDR3nt: TGTGCCAGCAGTGAACAGGGCACAGATACGCAGTATTTT
CDR3aa: CASSEQGTDTQYF

d_gene: NA
abundance: NA
j_gene: TRBJ1-1
v_gene: TRBV28
CDR3nt: TGTGCCAGCAGTGGCGACAGACAGAAGTACACTGAAGCTTTCTTT
CDR3aa: CASSGDRQKYTEAFF

d_gene: NA
abundance: medium-sized
j_gene: TRBJ1-6
v_gene: TRBV30
CDR3nt: TGTGCCTGGAGTGTCTCTGGGGGCGGGGGTAATTCACCCCTCCACTTT
CDR3aa: CAWSVSGGGGNSPLHF

d_gene: TRBD2
abundance: once
j_gene: TRBJ2-5
v_gene: TRBV3-1/TRBV3-2
CDR3nt: TGTGCCAGCAGCCAAGGGACTAGCGGGGGAGAGACCCAGTACTTC
CDR3aa: CASSQGTSGGETQYF

d_gene: NA
abundance: few
j_gene: TRBJ2-7
v_gene: TRBV5-1
CDR3nt: TGCGCCAGCAGCTGGGGCCTTGACACGGCCGAGCAGTACTTC
CDR3aa: CASSWGLDTAEQYF

d_gene: TRBD1
abundance: NA
j_gene: TRBJ2-1
v_gene: TRBV7-6
CDR3nt: TGTGCCAGCAGCTTCAGGACAGGGAATGAGCAGTTCTTC
CDR3aa: CASSFRTGNEQFF

d_gene: TRBD2
abundance: NA
j_gene: TRBJ2-5
v_gene: TRBV7-3
CDR3nt: TGTGCCAGCAGCCGCCGGCCCTTCTTCGGGACTAGCGCAACCCAAGAGACCCAGTACTTC
CDR3aa: CASSRRPFFGTSATQETQYF

d_gene: TRBD1
abundance: NA
j_gene: TRBJ2-7
v_gene: TRBV30
CDR3nt: TGTGCCTGGAGTGTGGGGACAGGGGACGAGCAGTACTTC
CDR3aa: CAWSVGTGDEQYF

d_gene: NA
abundance: NA
j_gene: TRBJ1-2
v_gene: TRBV5-5
CDR3nt: TGTGCCAGCAGCTCTACAGGTATCGTGCATGGCTACACCTTC
CDR3aa: CASSSTGIVHGYTF

d_gene: TRBD1
abundance: NA
j_gene: TRBJ1-1
v_gene: TRBV2
CDR3nt: TGTGCCAGCAGGACAGGGGGCCTCACTGAAGCTTTCTTT
CDR3aa: CASRTGGLTEAFF

d_gene: TRBD1
abundance: NA
j_gene: TRBJ1-3
v_gene: TRBV18
CDR3nt: TGTGCCAGCTCACCCCAGACAGGGATTGGAAACACCATATATTTT
CDR3aa: CASSPQTGIGNTIYF

d_gene: TRBD1
abundance: NA
j_gene: TRBJ1-6
v_gene: TRBV27
CDR3nt: TGTGCCAGCAGTTTCCCTAACAGGGGGGCTAATTCACCCCTCCACTTT
CDR3aa: CASSFPNRGANSPLHF

d_gene: TRBD2
abundance: NA
j_gene: TRBJ2-1
v_gene: TRBV7-7
CDR3nt: TGTGCCAGCAGCTTAGACCCCGCGGGGGGGCCCCAGTTCTTC
CDR3aa: CASSLDPAGGPQFF

d_gene: NA
abundance: NA
j_gene: TRBJ2-1
v_gene: TRBV14
CDR3nt: TGTGCCAGCAGCCAAGGATCCGCGTCTAGTTTTCCCAATGAGCAGTTCTTC
CDR3aa: CASSQGSASSFPNEQFF

d_gene: NA
abundance: few
j_gene: TRBJ2-7
v_gene: TRBV29-1
CDR3nt: TGCAGCGTCGCAACAGGGAAGTACGAGCAGTACTTC
CDR3aa: CSVATGKYEQYF